The rows below give T cell receptor beta chains drawn from one sample of a study of blood T cells in healthy people across ages. A single record per CDR3 protein comes from TCRdb applying MiXCR to the 5' RACE reads. The data hold 1.5 million to 2 million distinct CDR3 sequences, with 40% to 55% observed a single time. The material sequenced was blood. These receptors were obtained from a woman aged 40 to 49 in good health. Each CDR3 is given without its conserved first and last residue. A D gene is named only where the DNA matches it firmly. The listing skips clone size in some rows; elsewhere it reads once, few, many or a size class.

ASSQSGGMGTDTQY	TRBV3-1	TRBD2	14	NA
ASRPGGLVNNSPLH	TRBV27	NA	14	NA
ASSRQASNRETQY	TRBV4-3	NA	13	few
ASQGTANSPLH	TRBV5-1	TRBD1	11	few
ASSLLTVTDTQY	TRBV28	NA	12	NA
ATSDLAGTGETQY	TRBV24-1	TRBD1	13	NA
ASSLVWQGKQTDTQY	TRBV5-1	NA	15	NA
ASNLGGLAGRETQY	TRBV28	TRBD2	14	few
ASSLDYRGTDTQY	TRBV7-2	NA	13	NA
ATGGGWQETQY	TRBV15	TRBD2	11	NA
ASSEIAAPSTDTQY	TRBV5-1	NA	14	NA
ASSQESKKIHYGYT	TRBV4-2	NA	14	NA
ASTKGPGQNYNEQF	TRBV6-2/TRBV6-3	TRBD1	14	NA
ASSYSAAPVPDTQY	TRBV6-6	NA	14	NA
SADPGQGHQPQH	TRBV20-1	TRBD1	12	NA
SAPDRVSTDTQY	TRBV20-1	TRBD1	12	many
ASSPTENLAQETQY	TRBV5-1	NA	14	few
ASSLWGGGQF	TRBV27	NA	10	NA
AISEDWRAYNEQF	TRBV10-3	NA	13	NA
ASSLGQGGRDTQY	TRBV11-2	NA	13	few
ASSSTGQSYNEQY	TRBV7-6	TRBD1	13	NA
ASRGLATKNIQY	TRBV12-3/TRBV12-4	TRBD2	12	NA
ASSPLTGALTKNIQY	TRBV18	TRBD1	15	NA
ASSVQGGTDTQY	TRBV11-1	NA	12	NA
SVQAWPRDTQY	TRBV20-1	NA	11	NA
SARFPSNIQY	TRBV20-1	NA	10	NA
ASSHGGGNYGYT	TRBV11-2	NA	12	NA